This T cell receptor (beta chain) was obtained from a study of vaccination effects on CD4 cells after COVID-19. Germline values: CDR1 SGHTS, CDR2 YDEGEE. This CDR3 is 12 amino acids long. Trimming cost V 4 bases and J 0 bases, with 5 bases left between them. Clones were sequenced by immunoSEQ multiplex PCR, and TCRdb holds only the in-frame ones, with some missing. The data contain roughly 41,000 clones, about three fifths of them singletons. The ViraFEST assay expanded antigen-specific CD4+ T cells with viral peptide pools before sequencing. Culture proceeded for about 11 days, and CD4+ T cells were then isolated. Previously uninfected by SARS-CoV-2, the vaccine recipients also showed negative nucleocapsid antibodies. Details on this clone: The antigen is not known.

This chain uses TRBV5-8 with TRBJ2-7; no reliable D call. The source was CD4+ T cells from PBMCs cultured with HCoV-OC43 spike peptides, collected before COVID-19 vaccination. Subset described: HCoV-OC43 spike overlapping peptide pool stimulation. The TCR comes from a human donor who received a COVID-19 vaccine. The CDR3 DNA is TGTGCCAGCAGCGTCAGCTCCTACGAGCAGTACTTC. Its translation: CASSVSSYEQYF.